The 3 T cell receptor beta chains given below trace back to one sample, sequenced in a study of OX40 agonist ivuxolimab in advanced cancers. Clones were read by immunoSEQ multiplex PCR, and TCRdb kept only the in-frame ones, dropping some. Among some 80,000 clones listed, 85% to 95% were seen once. The source was CD4+ or CD8+ T cells sorted from blood, collected in a trial of the OX40 agonist ivuxolimab. All receptors come from an adult with an advanced solid tumor such as melanoma, head and neck, liver or kidney cancer.

The V call is TRBV5-8, the J call TRBJ2-7, with TRBD1 matching 10 bases. With V trimmed by 4 bases and J by 1 base, 14 bases remained unmatched. Looked up from germline, CDR1 is SGHTS and CDR2 is YDEGEE. This CDR3 has 18 residues. CDR3 in amino acids: CASSLGTGVSGTSYEQYF. CDR3 DNA: TGTGCCAGCAGCCTAGGGACAGGGGTTTCCGGCACGTCCTACGAGCAGTACTTC.

CDR3 bases: TGTGCCAGCAGCTTACGCGGGGGGGTCTCAGATACGCAGTATTTT. Protein product: CASSLRGGVSDTQYF. The chain employs TRBV7-6 and TRBJ2-3, with 9 bases aligning to TRBD2. CDR3 size: 15 residues. After removal of 2 bases from V and 4 bases from J, the junction contained 4 bases not matched to a gene. Germline assignment: CDR1 SGHVS and CDR2 FNYEAQ. The full variable domain, rest sourced from reference TRBV7-6 and TRBJ2-3, is GAGVSQSPRYKVTKRGQDVALRCDPISGHVSLYWYRQALGQGPEFLTYFNYEAQQDKSGLPNDRFSAERPEGSISTLTIQRTEQRDSAMYRCASSLRGGVSDTQYFGPGTRLTVL.

As DNA, the CDR3 is TGTGCCAGCAGCTCTCCGGGACAGGTGGGGAATGAGCAGTTCTTC. Its translation: CASSSPGQVGNEQFF. The V gene is TRBV5-4, the J gene TRBJ2-1, with 8 bases fitting TRBD1. Per germline, CDR1 SGHNT and CDR2 YYREEE (reference sequence). The V segment lost 3 bases and the J segment 7 bases; nucleotides outside the gene matches: 9. This CDR3 comprises 15 residues.